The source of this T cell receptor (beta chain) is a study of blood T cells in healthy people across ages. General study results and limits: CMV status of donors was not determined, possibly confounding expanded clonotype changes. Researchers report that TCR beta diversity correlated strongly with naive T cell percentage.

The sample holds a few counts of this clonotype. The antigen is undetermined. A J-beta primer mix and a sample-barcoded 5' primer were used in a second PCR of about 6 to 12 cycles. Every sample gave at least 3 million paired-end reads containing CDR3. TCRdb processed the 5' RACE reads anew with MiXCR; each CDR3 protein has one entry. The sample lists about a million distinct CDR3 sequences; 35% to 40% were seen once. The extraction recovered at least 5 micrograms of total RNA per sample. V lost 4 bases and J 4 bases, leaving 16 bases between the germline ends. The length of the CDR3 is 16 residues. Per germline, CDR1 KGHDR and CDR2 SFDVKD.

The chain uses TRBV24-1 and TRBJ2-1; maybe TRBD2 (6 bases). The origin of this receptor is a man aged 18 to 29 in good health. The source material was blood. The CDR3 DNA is TGTGCCACCAGTGAGGGGGGAGATCTTACGTACAATGAGCAGTTCTTC. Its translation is CATSEGGDLTYNEQFF.